Listed below are T cell receptor beta chains from one sample, sequenced in a study of blood T cell repertoires in COVID-19. Assay used: immunoSEQ multiplex PCR; TCRdb lists only in-frame clones, some missing. The table includes 150,000 to 200,000 clones, roughly 90% detected once. Input material: peripheral blood. Receptor source: a woman aged 55 to 70 with COVID-19, enrolled during active disease. CDR3s include the opening cysteine and the closing phenylalanine or tryptophan. The D gene is left open where the match is weak. Clone size is shown for a subset of rows, as once, few, many or a class of expanded clone.

>-|TRBJ2-1|TRBD2|TRBV5-1
CASSLFASGGTYNEQFF
TGCGCCAGCAGCTTGTTCGCTAGCGGGGGCACCTACAATGAGCAGTTCTTC
>-|TRBJ2-7|-|TRBV7-2
CASSQVPETYEQYF
TGTGCCAGCAGCCAGGTTCCGGAAACCTACGAGCAGTACTTC
>once|TRBJ1-2|TRBD1|TRBV2
CASSERQGPYGYTF
TGTGCCAGCAGTGAGCGACAGGGGCCCTATGGCTACACCTTC
>-|TRBJ1-2|-|TRBV9
CASSVYERAGYTF
TGTGCCAGCAGCGTATATGAGAGAGCTGGCTACACCTTC
>few|TRBJ2-7|TRBD2|TRBV10-3
CAIRLILAGVSYEQYF
TGTGCCATCAGATTGATTCTAGCGGGAGTTTCATACGAGCAGTACTTC
>few|TRBJ1-2|-|TRBV5-6
CASSPLGRGYGYTF
TGTGCCAGCAGCCCCCTCGGGAGGGGGTATGGCTACACCTTC
>few|TRBJ2-7|TRBD2|TRBV5-6
CASSPPGLAGSHEQYF
TGTGCCAGCAGCCCCCCGGGACTAGCGGGGTCTCACGAGCAGTACTTC
>-|TRBJ2-7|-|TRBV13
CASSPLAGAELGEQYF
TGTGCCAGCAGCCCCCTCGCAGGGGCTGAATTAGGGGAGCAGTACTTC
>-|TRBJ2-7|-|TRBV7-2
CASSSLMMYEQYF
TGTGCCAGCAGCTCACTCATGATGTACGAGCAGTACTTC
>-|TRBJ1-1|-|TRBV29-1
CSVDKALEAFF
TGCAGCGTTGATAAGGCACTAGAAGCTTTCTTT
>-|TRBJ2-1|TRBD2|TRBV19
CASSIGLLAGLSSYNEQFF
TGTGCCAGTAGTATCGGGTTACTAGCGGGCCTCAGCTCCTACAATGAGCAGTTCTTC
>-|TRBJ2-1|-|TRBV30
CAWSVAVTYNEQFF
TGTGCCTGGAGTGTAGCGGTAACTTACAATGAGCAGTTCTTC
>once|TRBJ2-1|TRBD2|TRBV27
CATLPRLAGVFAEQFF
TGTGCCACCTTGCCCCGCCTAGCGGGAGTATTCGCTGAGCAGTTCTTC
>-|TRBJ1-4|-|TRBV18
CASSPPLLAPNNEKLFF
TGTGCCAGCTCACCGCCTCTTTTGGCACCGAATAATGAAAAACTGTTTTTT
>-|TRBJ2-2|-|TRBV3-1/TRBV3-2
CASSVTGISTGELFF
TGTGCCAGCAGCGTGACGGGGATAAGCACCGGGGAGCTGTTTTTT
>-|TRBJ1-4|-|TRBV5-4
CASTNRGAEGEKLFF
TGTGCCAGCACCAACCGGGGGGCTGAGGGGGAAAAACTGTTTTTT
>-|TRBJ1-4|-|TRBV5-1
CASSDSATNEKLFF
TGCGCCAGCAGCGACAGCGCTACTAATGAAAAACTGTTTTTT
>-|TRBJ1-2|-|TRBV11-1
CASSSHSYGYTF
TGTGCCAGCAGTTCACACAGCTATGGCTACACCTTC